Detailed here is one TCR beta chain. Its antigen is unknown. This sample is drawn from a study of PD-1 blockade in classical Hodgkin lymphoma. Study-level results: Excluded were patients who started nivolumab under 1 year after ASCT, a group that had lower diversity. With CD4+ cells, TCR diversity rose significantly by C4D1, but not with CD8+ cells.

Assay: immunoSEQ multiplex PCR; the TCRdb copy retains only in-frame clones and omits some. The data show nearly 55,000 clones, more than 65% seen once. CDR3 size: 13 residues. Germline CDR1 ENHRY, CDR2 SYGVKD. V lost 11 bases and J lost 2, with 15 bases in between. The patients all showed relapse after autologous stem cell transplantation, while their brentuximab vedotin exposure varied. Best responses included complete response and partial response; otherwise, the best response was progressive disease. The sample here was peripheral blood mononuclear cells (PBMCs), taken at baseline. The sequence was obtained from a human donor with classical Hodgkin lymphoma. The chain joins TRBV10-3 to TRBJ1-1; D is undetermined. The CDR3 protein is CAARRGLNTEAFF. The CDR3 DNA is TGTGCCGCCCGAAGAGGACTAAACACTGAAGCTTTCTTT.